The 8 T cell receptor beta chains below were found in one sample sequenced in a study of CD8 T cells in ankylosing spondylitis. TCRdb analysed the 5' RACE reads with MiXCR anew, one entry per CDR3 protein. This table holds about 160,000 distinct CDR3 sequences, around 18% found once. Source material: blood, either unsorted or a sorted T cell fraction (not recorded which). The receptors derive from a male donor with ankylosing spondylitis or in good health (not recorded which).

This clonotype was counted at least ten times. The gene calls are TRBV5-5 and TRBJ1-1; D not certain. The CDR3 runs to 11 residues. Germline V gene lookup returns CDR1 SGHKS and CDR2 YYEKEE (reference sequence). V was clipped by 4 bases and J by 1 base, with 2 bases between them. For the CDR3, the DNA is TGTGCCAGCAGCCGGAACACTGAAGCTTTCTTT. Its translation: CASSRNTEAFF.

This clonotype was observed at least ten times. The rearrangement uses TRBV6-6 and TRBJ2-2; the D is unclear. This CDR3 contains 13 residues. V dropped 5 bases and J dropped 3 bases, with 7 bases sitting between them. From germline, CDR1 is MNHNY and CDR2 SVGAGI (reference sequence). The CDR3 protein is CASSRTHTGELFF. The CDR3 DNA sequence: TGTGCCAGCAGTCGGACCCACACCGGGGAGCTGTTTTTT.

In its sample, this clonotype was seen a few times. The chain has TRBV23-1 and TRBJ2-2; D might be TRBD1 (5 bases). TRBV23-1 is marked as an open reading frame, function uncertain. Trimming shortened V by 6 bases and J by 0 bases, and 17 bases separated the two germline ends. This CDR3 is 17 amino acids long. CDR3 DNA sequence: TGCGCCAGCAGCCACTACCGCAGGGATACGAACACCGGGGAGCTGTTTTTT. Protein: CASSHYRRDTNTGELFF.

This clonotype was counted at least ten times. V and J are TRBV5-1 and TRBJ2-2; D is perhaps TRBD1 (5 bases). The germline gives CDR1 SGHRS, CDR2 YFSETQ. V was shortened by 4 bases and J by 1 base, with 8 bases between the two germline ends. This CDR3 region has 14 residues. The CDR3 nucleotides read TGCGCCAGCAGCGCCGACAGGAACACCGGGGAGCTGTTTTTT. It translates to CASSADRNTGELFF.

This chain uses TRBV6-1 with TRBJ2-1; 7 bases are shared with TRBD2. The V gene's germline CDR1 is MNHNS and CDR2 SASEGT. There are 19 residues in the CDR3. The ends lost 7 bases at V and 0 bases at J; junction bases unmatched: 18. Here the CDR3 reads CASTKGRDSASGSYNEQFF. CDR3 coding DNA: TGTGCCAGCACCAAAGGGAGGGACTCCGCCTCCGGCTCCTACAATGAGCAGTTCTTC.

This clonotype was seen repeatedly, ten times or more. The rearrangement uses TRBV12-3 or TRBV12-4 and TRBJ2-2; a weak D match, TRBD2 (5 bases). V was shortened by 4 bases and J by 6 bases, with 15 bases between the two germline ends. This CDR3 is 15 amino acids long. The DNA of the CDR3 is TGTGCCAGCAGTTGGGATGGGAGTTCGGCCGGGGAGCTGTTTTTT. This encodes CASSWDGSSAGELFF.

The chain carries TRBV28 and TRBJ1-2; a weak D match, TRBD1 (6 bases). V gave up 1 base and J gave up 8 bases, with 11 bases separating them. The germline V gene encodes CDR1 MDHEN and CDR2 SYDVKM. This CDR3 has 13 residues. CDR3 sequence (DNA): TGTGCCAGCAGTTTATTGAAGACAGGAGGCTACACCTTC. Its translation: CASSLLKTGGYTF.

The CDR3 reads CASNTGGNYNEQFF. The CDR3 bases are TGTGCCAGCAACACAGGGGGCAACTACAATGAGCAGTTCTTC. The chain uses TRBV7-2 and TRBJ2-1; 9 bases line up with TRBD1. The CDR3 spans 14 residues. Trimming took 7 bases from V and 3 from J; bases not matched to a gene: 4. CDR1 is SGHTA and CDR2 is FQGNSA in the germline V gene.